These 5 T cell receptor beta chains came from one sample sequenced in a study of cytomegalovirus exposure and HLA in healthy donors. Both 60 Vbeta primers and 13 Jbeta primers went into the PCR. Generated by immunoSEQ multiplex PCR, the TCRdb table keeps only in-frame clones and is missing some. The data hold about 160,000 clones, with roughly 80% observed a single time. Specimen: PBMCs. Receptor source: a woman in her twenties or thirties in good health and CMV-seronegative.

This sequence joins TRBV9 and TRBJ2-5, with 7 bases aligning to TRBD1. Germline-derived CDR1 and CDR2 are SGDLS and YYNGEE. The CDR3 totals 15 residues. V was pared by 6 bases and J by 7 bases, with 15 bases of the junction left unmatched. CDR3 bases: TGTGCCAGCACCCTAGGGACAGCCTCTGGGGGGACCCAGTACTTC. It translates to CASTLGTASGGTQYF.

The CDR3 sequence: CASSSTAGNSYNEQFF. CDR3 nucleotide sequence: TGTGCCAGCTCATCCACGGCGGGGAACTCCTACAATGAGCAGTTCTTC. V usage is TRBV18 and J usage is TRBJ2-1, with D perhaps TRBD2 (6 bases). From germline, CDR1 is KGHSH and CDR2 LQKENI. V lost 5 bases to trimming and J lost 0 bases, with 14 bases between them. The CDR3 covers 16 residues.

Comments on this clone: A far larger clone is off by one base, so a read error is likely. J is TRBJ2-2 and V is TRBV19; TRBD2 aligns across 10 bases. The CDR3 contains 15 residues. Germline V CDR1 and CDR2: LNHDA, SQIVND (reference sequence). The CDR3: CANSIQRGGTGELFF. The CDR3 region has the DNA TGTGCCAATAGTATCCAGCGGGGGGGGACCGGGGAGCTGTTTTTT.

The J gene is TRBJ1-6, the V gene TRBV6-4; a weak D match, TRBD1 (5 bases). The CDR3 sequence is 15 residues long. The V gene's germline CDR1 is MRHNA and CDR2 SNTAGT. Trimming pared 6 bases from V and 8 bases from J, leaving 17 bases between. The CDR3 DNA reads TGTGCCAGCAGGGAAATTGGGCAGGGCGATTCACCCCTCCACTTT. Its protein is CASREIGQGDSPLHF.

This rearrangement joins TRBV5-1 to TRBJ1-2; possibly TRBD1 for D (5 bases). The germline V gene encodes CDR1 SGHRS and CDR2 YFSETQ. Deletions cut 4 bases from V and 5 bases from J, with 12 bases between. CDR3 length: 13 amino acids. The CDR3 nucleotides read TGCGCCAGCAGCGCCAGGGATGGGTATGGCTACACCTTC. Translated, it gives CASSARDGYGYTF.